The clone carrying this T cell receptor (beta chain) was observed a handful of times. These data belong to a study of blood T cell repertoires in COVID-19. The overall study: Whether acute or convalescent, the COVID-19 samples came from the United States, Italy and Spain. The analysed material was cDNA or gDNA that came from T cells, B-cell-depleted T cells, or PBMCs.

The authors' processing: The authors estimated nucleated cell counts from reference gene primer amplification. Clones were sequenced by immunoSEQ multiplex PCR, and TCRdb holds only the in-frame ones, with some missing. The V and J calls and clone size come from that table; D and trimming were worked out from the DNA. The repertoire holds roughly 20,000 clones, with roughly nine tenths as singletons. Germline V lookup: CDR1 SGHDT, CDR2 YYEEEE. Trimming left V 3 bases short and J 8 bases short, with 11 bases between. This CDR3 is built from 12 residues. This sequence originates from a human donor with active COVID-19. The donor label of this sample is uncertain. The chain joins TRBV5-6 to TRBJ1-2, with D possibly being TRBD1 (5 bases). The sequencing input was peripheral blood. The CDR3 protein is CASSSVGQGYTF. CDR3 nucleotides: TGTGCCAGCAGCTCTGTGGGGCAAGGCTACACCTTC.